A selection of T cell receptor beta chains follows, all from one sample in a study of early T cells in non-severe SARS-CoV-2 infection. TCRdb reprocessed the 5' RACE reads with MiXCR, giving one entry per CDR3 protein. Here the sample spans approximately 69,000 distinct CDR3 sequences, about 9% being singletons. The sample comprised whole blood. All receptors derive from an adult who was a healthcare worker with PCR-confirmed SARS-CoV-2 infection or an uninfected control (not recorded which). Both conserved end residues are part of each CDR3. A D gene is named only where the DNA matches it firmly. Size tells how often a clone was seen (once, few, many) or the class of an expanded clone, and some rows leave it out.

TRBJ1-6 many . TRBV27 CASRGFVANNSPLHF TGTGCCAGTAGAGGCTTCGTAGCCAATAATTCACCCCTCCACTTT
TRBJ2-5 . . TRBV11-2 CASSRRPGGNKQTQYF TGTGCCAGCAGCCGACGTCCTGGCGGGAATAAACAGACCCAGTACTTC
TRBJ2-1 . . TRBV5-1 CASSLHYEQFF TGCGCCAGCAGCTTGCATTATGAGCAGTTCTTC
TRBJ2-3 . . TRBV10-3 CAIADTDTQYF TGTGCCATCGCTGACACAGATACGCAGTATTTT
TRBJ2-1 . . TRBV7-6 CASSPFVGRSYNEQFF TGTGCCAGCAGCCCCTTCGTAGGACGGTCCTACAATGAGCAGTTCTTC
TRBJ2-7 many TRBD1 TRBV11-2 CASSPLAGQGYEQYF TGTGCCAGCAGCCCCCTCGCGGGACAGGGCTACGAGCAGTACTTC
TRBJ2-1 . . TRBV11-2 CASSRPGDHNEQFF TGTGCCAGCAGCCGACCCGGGGACCACAATGAGCAGTTCTTC
TRBJ2-1 many TRBD1 TRBV9 CASSVVGQPFNEQFF TGTGCCAGCAGCGTAGTGGGACAGCCCTTCAATGAGCAGTTCTTC
TRBJ1-2 many . TRBV7-9 CASRRGDNYGYTF TGTGCCAGCAGGAGGGGGGACAACTATGGCTACACCTTC
TRBJ1-5 many . TRBV5-1 CASSIGEGSNQPQHF TGCGCCAGCAGCATTGGCGAAGGAAGCAATCAGCCCCAGCATTTT
TRBJ1-1 . . TRBV9 CASSATGSFTEAFF TGTGCCAGCAGCGCCACAGGTTCGTTCACTGAAGCTTTCTTT
TRBJ1-2 . TRBD1 TRBV20-1 CSASGTADYGYTF TGCAGTGCTTCTGGGACAGCTGACTATGGCTACACCTTC
TRBJ2-1 few TRBD2 TRBV13 CASRVGASGKYNEQFF TGTGCCAGCAGAGTAGGGGCTAGCGGGAAGTACAATGAGCAGTTCTTC
TRBJ1-5 many . TRBV6-1 CASTPGAGVNQPQHF TGTGCCAGCACACCAGGGGCAGGAGTCAATCAGCCCCAGCATTTT
TRBJ1-4 many . TRBV2 CASSAPDGKLFF TGTGCCAGCAGCGCGCCAGATGGAAAACTGTTTTTT
TRBJ1-4 few . TRBV5-1 CASSRPEDGEKLFF TGCGCCAGCAGCCGTCCCGAGGACGGGGAAAAACTGTTTTTT
TRBJ2-5 few . TRBV4-3 CASSQGTAEETQYF TGCGCCAGCAGCCAAGGGACAGCCGAAGAGACCCAGTACTTC
TRBJ1-6 many TRBD1 TRBV5-1 CASSLEGQDASPLHF TGCGCCAGCAGCTTGGAGGGACAGGATGCTTCACCCCTCCACTTT
TRBJ1-1 few . TRBV12-3/TRBV12-4 CVSSLSRGSGTEAFF TGTGTCAGCAGCCTATCCAGGGGAAGCGGAACTGAAGCTTTCTTT
TRBJ1-4 . . TRBV5-1 CASSEGHEPGREKLFF TGCGCCAGCAGCGAGGGACATGAGCCAGGGAGGGAAAAACTGTTTTTT
TRBJ2-7 few . TRBV6-2/TRBV6-3 CASSYSPRTPASYEQYF TGTGCCAGCAGTTACTCCCCCCGGACTCCGGCCTCCTACGAGCAGTACTTC
TRBJ1-4 . TRBD1 TRBV4-3 CASSQMRTGGEEKLFF TGCGCCAGCAGCCAGATGAGAACAGGGGGCGAGGAAAAACTGTTTTTT
TRBJ1-5 . . TRBV15 CATSSTSNQPQHF TGTGCCACCAGCAGTACCAGCAATCAGCCCCAGCATTTT
TRBJ1-1 many . TRBV7-8 CASSRDPRSLDTEAFF TGTGCCAGCAGTAGGGACCCCAGAAGCCTGGACACTGAAGCTTTCTTT
TRBJ1-1 many . TRBV20-1 CSVVQVNTEAFF TGCAGTGTAGTACAGGTGAACACTGAAGCTTTCTTT
TRBJ1-5 few TRBD1 TRBV27 CASRRTGSFGPQHF TGTGCCAGCAGGCGGACAGGTTCTTTTGGGCCCCAGCATTTT
TRBJ2-1 many TRBD2 TRBV11-2 CASSSSSGPLYNEQFF TGTGCCAGCAGCTCCTCTAGCGGCCCCCTCTACAATGAGCAGTTCTTC
TRBJ2-7 few . TRBV25-1 CASSEGPAPYEQYF TGTGCCAGCAGTGAGGGGCCGGCCCCCTACGAGCAGTACTTC
TRBJ2-7 few TRBD2 TRBV20-1 CSAREASGGASEQYF TGCAGTGCTAGAGAAGCTAGCGGGGGGGCTAGCGAGCAGTACTTC
TRBJ2-2 many TRBD1 TRBV6-6 CASSSLRQGQSTGELFF TGTGCCAGCAGTTCTCTTCGACAGGGTCAGAGCACCGGGGAGCTGTTTTTT
TRBJ2-1 few TRBD1 TRBV30 CAWSRMGTGSYNEQFF TGTGCCTGGAGCCGAATGGGGACAGGGTCCTACAATGAGCAGTTCTTC
TRBJ2-3 few . TRBV20-1 CSANTGTQFPDTQYF TGCAGTGCTAACACCGGAACTCAGTTTCCCGATACGCAGTATTTT
TRBJ2-3 . TRBD2 TRBV20-1 CSATDPAGGDDTQYF TGCAGTGCAACGGATCCAGCGGGAGGGGACGATACGCAGTATTTT
TRBJ2-7 few . TRBV6-1 CASSEILSYTTYEQYF TGTGCCAGCAGTGAGATTCTTTCTTACACGACCTACGAGCAGTACTTC
TRBJ1-5 many TRBD1 TRBV6-6 CASSPPTGTGAGQPQHF TGTGCCAGCAGCCCGCCGACAGGGACTGGGGCCGGTCAGCCCCAGCATTTT
TRBJ2-5 . . TRBV11-2 CASSPGLQTQYF TGTGCCAGCAGCCCAGGACTGCAGACCCAGTACTTC
TRBJ2-5 . . TRBV5-4 CASSRTGAQETQYF TGTGCCAGCAGCCGCACGGGCGCCCAAGAGACCCAGTACTTC
TRBJ2-4 . . TRBV27 CASSLMGAGNIQYF TGTGCCAGCAGTTTAATGGGGGCAGGTAACATTCAGTACTTC
TRBJ2-7 many TRBD1 TRBV7-2 CASSYRPGGLEQYF TGTGCCAGCAGCTACCGCCCAGGGGGCCTCGAGCAGTACTTC
TRBJ2-7 . TRBD1 TRBV5-6 CASSLAGTGLNEQYF TGTGCCAGCAGCTTGGCCGGGACAGGGCTTAACGAGCAGTACTTC
TRBJ1-1 many . TRBV7-2 CASRWTDNLNTEAFF TGTGCCAGCAGATGGACAGATAATTTGAACACTGAAGCTTTCTTT
TRBJ1-2 many . TRBV24-1 CATSDVNDGYTF TGTGCCACCAGTGATGTAAATGATGGCTACACCTTC
TRBJ2-7 many . TRBV5-4 CASSAGGQAFSYEQYF TGTGCCAGCAGCGCGGGGGGACAGGCGTTCTCCTACGAGCAGTACTTC
TRBJ1-1 . . TRBV20-1 CSARDRGGDEAFF TGCAGTGCTAGAGATCGGGGAGGGGATGAAGCTTTCTTT
TRBJ1-6 many . TRBV10-1 CASSAGRGRLDYNSPLHF TGCGCCAGCAGTGCGGGCCGAGGTCGGCTAGACTATAATTCACCCCTCCACTTT
TRBJ1-5 few . TRBV6-1 CASSARGPNQPQHF TGTGCCAGCAGTGCCAGGGGTCCCAATCAGCCCCAGCATTTT
TRBJ2-7 many TRBD1 TRBV7-8 CASSSYRGEQYF TGTGCCAGCAGCTCTTACAGGGGCGAGCAGTACTTC
TRBJ2-2 . TRBD1 TRBV2 CASEDRKNTGELFF TGTGCCAGCGAGGACAGGAAGAACACCGGGGAGCTGTTTTTT
TRBJ2-1 . TRBD2 TRBV20-1 CSAPSGEAGVNEQFF TGCAGTGCTCCCTCGGGAGAAGCGGGAGTCAATGAGCAGTTCTTC
TRBJ2-5 few . TRBV9 CASSVELPPAQYF TGTGCCAGCAGCGTAGAACTTCCTCCAGCCCAGTACTTC
TRBJ1-1 few . TRBV24-1 CATSDPRTGNTEAFF TGTGCCACCAGTGATCCACGGACGGGGAACACTGAAGCTTTCTTT
TRBJ2-3 . . TRBV5-1 CASSIYPDTQYF TGCGCCAGCAGCATATACCCAGATACGCAGTATTTT
TRBJ1-6 few TRBD1 TRBV9 CASSAGQSNSPLHF TGTGCCAGCAGCGCGGGACAGTCAAATTCACCCCTCCACTTT
TRBJ2-3 . TRBD2 TRBV27 CASSRWDPRGGTDTQYF TGTGCCAGCAGTCGATGGGATCCGCGGGGGGGCACAGATACGCAGTATTTT